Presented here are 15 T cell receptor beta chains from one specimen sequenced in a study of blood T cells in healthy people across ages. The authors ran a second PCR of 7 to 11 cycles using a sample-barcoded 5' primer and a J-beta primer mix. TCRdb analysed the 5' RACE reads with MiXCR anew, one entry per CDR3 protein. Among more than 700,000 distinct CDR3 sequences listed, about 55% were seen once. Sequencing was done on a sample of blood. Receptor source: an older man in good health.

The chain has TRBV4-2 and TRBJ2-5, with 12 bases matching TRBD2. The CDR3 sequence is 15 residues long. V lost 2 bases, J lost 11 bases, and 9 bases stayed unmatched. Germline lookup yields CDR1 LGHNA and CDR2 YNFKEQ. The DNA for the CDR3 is TGTGCCAGCAGCCAACCGACTAGCGGGAGTATTGAGCAGTACTTC. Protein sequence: CASSQPTSGSIEQYF.

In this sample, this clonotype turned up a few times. As DNA, the CDR3 is TGCAGTGCCCCACGAGCGGGAGGGGATCACAGATACGCGTATTTT. It codes for CSAPRAGGDHRYAYF. V is TRBV20-1 and J is TRBJ2-3; TRBD2 matches at 10 bases. This CDR3 is 15 amino acids long. V was clipped by 6 bases and J by 14 bases; unmatched bases: 20. Germline CDR1 and CDR2: DFQATT and SNEGSKA (reference sequence).

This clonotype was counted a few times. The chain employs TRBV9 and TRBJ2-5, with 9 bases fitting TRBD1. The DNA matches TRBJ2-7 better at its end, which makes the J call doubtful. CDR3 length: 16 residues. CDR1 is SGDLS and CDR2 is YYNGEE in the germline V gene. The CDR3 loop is CASSPGWDRAPHEQYF. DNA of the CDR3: TGTGCCAGCAGCCCAGGGTGGGACAGGGCGCCCCACGAGCAGTACTTC.

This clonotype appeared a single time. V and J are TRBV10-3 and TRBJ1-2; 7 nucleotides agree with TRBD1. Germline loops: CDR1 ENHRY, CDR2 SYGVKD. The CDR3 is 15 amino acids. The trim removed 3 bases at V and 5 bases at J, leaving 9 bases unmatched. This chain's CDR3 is CAISDREGAGYGYTF. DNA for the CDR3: TGTGCCATCAGTGATCGTGAGGGGGCGGGGTATGGCTACACCTTC.

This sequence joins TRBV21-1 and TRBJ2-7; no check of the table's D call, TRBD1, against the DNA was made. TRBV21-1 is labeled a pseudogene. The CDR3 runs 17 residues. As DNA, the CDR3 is TGTGCCAGCAGCAAAGAGCCAGGGATGAAACCCACCTACGAGCAGTACTTC. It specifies CASSKEPGMKPTYEQYF.

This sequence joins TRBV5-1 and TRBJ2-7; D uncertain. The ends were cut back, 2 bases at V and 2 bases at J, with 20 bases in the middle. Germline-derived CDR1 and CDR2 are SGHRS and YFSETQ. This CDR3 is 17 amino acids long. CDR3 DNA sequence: TGCGCCAGCAGCTTAATTGGAAGGACGCAGTTGGCCTACGAGCAGTACTTC. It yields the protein CASSLIGRTQLAYEQYF.

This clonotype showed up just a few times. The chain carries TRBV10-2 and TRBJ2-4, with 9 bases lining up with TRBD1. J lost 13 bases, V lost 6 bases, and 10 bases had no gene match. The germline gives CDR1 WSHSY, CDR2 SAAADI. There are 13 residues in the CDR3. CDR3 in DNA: TGCGCCAGCAGAACAGGGGGCAAGGGTGAGCAGTACTTC. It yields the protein CASRTGGKGEQYF.

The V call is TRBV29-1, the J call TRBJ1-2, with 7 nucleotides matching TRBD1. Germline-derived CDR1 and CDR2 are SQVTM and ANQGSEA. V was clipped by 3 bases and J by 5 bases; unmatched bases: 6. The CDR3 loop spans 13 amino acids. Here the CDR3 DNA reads TGCAGCGTTGAGGGAGGGGGCAATTATGGCTACACCTTC. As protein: CSVEGGGNYGYTF.

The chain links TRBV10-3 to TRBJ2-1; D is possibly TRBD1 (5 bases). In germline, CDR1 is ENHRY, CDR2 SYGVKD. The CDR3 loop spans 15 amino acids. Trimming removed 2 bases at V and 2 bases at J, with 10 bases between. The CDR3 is CAISEGALPYNEQFF. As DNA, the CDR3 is TGTGCCATCAGTGAGGGGGCCCTACCCTACAATGAGCAGTTCTTC.

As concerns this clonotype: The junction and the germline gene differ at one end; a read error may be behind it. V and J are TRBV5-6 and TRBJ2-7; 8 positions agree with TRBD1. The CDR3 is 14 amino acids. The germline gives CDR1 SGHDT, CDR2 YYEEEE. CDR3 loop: CARSLRDRRYEQYF. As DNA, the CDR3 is TGTGCCCGCAGCTTGAGGGACAGGCGCTACGAGCAGTACTTC.

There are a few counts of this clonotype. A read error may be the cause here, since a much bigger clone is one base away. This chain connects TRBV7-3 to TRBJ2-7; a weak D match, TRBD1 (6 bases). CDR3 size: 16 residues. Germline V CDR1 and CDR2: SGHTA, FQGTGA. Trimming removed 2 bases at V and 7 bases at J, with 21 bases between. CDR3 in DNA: TGTGCCAGCAGCTTATCCCCGGGAATTGGGGACAATGAGCAGTACTTC. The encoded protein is CASSLSPGIGDNEQYF.

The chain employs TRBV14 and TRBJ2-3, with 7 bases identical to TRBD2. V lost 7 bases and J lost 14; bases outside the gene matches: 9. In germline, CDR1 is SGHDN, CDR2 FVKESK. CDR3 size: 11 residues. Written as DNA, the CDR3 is TGTGCCAGCACCCCGGGGGGAGACGCGTATTTT. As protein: CASTPGGDAYF. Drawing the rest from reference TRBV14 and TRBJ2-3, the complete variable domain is EAGVTQFPSHSVIEKGQTVTLRCDPISGHDNLYWYRRVMGKEIKFLLHFVKESKQDESGMPNNRFLAERTGGTYSTLKVQPAELEDSGVYFCASTPGGDAYFGPGTRLTVL.

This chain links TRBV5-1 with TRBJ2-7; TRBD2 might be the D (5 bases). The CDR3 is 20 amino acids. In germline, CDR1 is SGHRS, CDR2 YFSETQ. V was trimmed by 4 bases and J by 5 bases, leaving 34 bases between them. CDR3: CASSPDRQRRPGFRENEQYF. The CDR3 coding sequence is TGCGCCAGCAGCCCAGACCGGCAGCGCCGCCCCGGTTTTCGGGAAAACGAGCAGTACTTC.

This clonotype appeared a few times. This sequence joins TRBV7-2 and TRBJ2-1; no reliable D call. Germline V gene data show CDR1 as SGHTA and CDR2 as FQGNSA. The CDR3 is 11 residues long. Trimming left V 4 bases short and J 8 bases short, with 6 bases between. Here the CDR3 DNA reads TGTGCCAGCAGCTCCTTTTATGAGCAGTTCTTC. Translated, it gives CASSSFYEQFF.

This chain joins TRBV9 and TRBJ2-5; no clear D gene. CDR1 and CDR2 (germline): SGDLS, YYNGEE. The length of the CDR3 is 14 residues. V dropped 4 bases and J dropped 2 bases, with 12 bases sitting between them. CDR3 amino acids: CASSPTSLQETQYF. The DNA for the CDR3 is TGTGCCAGCAGCCCAACGTCCCTTCAAGAGACCCAGTACTTC.